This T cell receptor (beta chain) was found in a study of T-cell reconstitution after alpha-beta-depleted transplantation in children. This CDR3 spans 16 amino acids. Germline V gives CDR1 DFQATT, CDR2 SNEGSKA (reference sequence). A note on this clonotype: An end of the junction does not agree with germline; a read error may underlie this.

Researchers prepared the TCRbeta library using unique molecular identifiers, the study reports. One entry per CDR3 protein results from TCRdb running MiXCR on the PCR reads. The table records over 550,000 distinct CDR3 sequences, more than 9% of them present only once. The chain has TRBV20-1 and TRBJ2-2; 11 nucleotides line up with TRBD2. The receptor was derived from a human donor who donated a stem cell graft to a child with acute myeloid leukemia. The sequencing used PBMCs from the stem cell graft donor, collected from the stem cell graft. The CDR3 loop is CCAGLAGGPMSGELFF. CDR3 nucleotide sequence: TGCTGTGCTGGGTTAGCGGGAGGGCCTATGTCCGGGGAGCTGTTTTTT.